Presented here are 4 T cell receptor beta chains from one specimen sequenced in a study of blood T cell repertoires in COVID-19. Clones were read by immunoSEQ multiplex PCR, and TCRdb kept only the in-frame ones, dropping some. This sample has about 120,000 clones, with approximately 85% found just once. Sequences were obtained from peripheral blood. These receptors originate from a man aged 80 or over with acute or convalescent COVID-19.

This chain links TRBV5-4 with TRBJ2-7, with TRBD2 identical over 13 bases. The length of the CDR3 is 14 residues. Germline assignment: CDR1 SGHNT and CDR2 YYREEE (reference sequence). V was clipped by 4 bases and J by 5 bases; unmatched bases: 3. CDR3 sequence (DNA): TGTGCCAGCAGCCTGACTAGCGGGAGGAACGAGCAGTACTTC. It yields the protein CASSLTSGRNEQYF.

The rearrangement links TRBV9 to TRBJ2-3; D is uncertain. The CDR3 sequence is 15 residues long. V lost 0 bases and J 2 bases, leaving 10 bases between the germline ends. Germline V gene sequence: CDR1 SGDLS, CDR2 YYNGEE. Here the CDR3 reads CASSVDGLVTDTQYF. CDR3 DNA sequence: TGTGCCAGCAGCGTAGATGGGCTGGTCACAGATACGCAGTATTTT.

The chain carries TRBV2 and TRBJ2-7; 10 positions agree with TRBD1. The CDR3 is 14 residues long. The junction had 4 bases not matched to a gene; V was cut back by 3 bases and J by 5 bases. Per germline, CDR1 SNHLY and CDR2 FYNNEI. CDR3 sequence: CASSDPGTGDEQYF. CDR3 DNA sequence: TGTGCCAGCAGTGACCCCGGGACAGGGGACGAGCAGTACTTC.

This chain links TRBV19 with TRBJ1-1; the match to TRBD1 covers 9 bases. With V trimmed by 8 bases and J by 6 bases, 10 bases remained unmatched. In germline, CDR1 is LNHDA, CDR2 SQIVND (reference sequence). The CDR3 totals 14 residues. The CDR3 reads CASVRDRAVPEAFF. CDR3 DNA: TGTGCCAGTGTCCGGGACAGGGCGGTCCCTGAAGCTTTCTTT.